These T cell receptor beta chains were read from a single sample in a study of cytomegalovirus exposure and HLA in healthy donors. Method: immunoSEQ multiplex PCR; TCRdb's copy keeps in-frame clones and lacks some. This sample has about 82,000 clones, with more than 60% found just once. What was sequenced was PBMCs. Receptors originate from a human donor in good health. CDR3s include the opening cysteine and the closing phenylalanine or tryptophan.

V: TRBV6-1
CDR3: CASRYGHWKNRGYTF

V: TRBV2
CDR3: CASTTGYYGYTF

V: TRBV7-9
CDR3: CASSLVVDKETQYF

V: TRBV5-5
CDR3: CASSLGGEQFF

V: TRBV6-1
CDR3: CASSGTLNQPQHF

V: TRBV5-1
CDR3: CASSLDPGGATEAFF

V: TRBV21-1
CDR3: CASSKRTGSQETQYF

V: TRBV11-2
CDR3: CASSPLGAFSWATNEKLFF

V: TRBV5-4
CDR3: CASSLDGGVTEETQYF

V: TRBV18
CDR3: CASSPFQGVSYNEQFF

V: TRBV5-1
CDR3: CASSPPGEGWNEQYF

V: TRBV4-1
CDR3: CASSQVGVGDSEKLFF

V: TRBV5-8
CDR3: CASSLGTGDQPQHF

V: TRBV19
CDR3: CASSIRQGDTQYF

V: TRBV7-2
CDR3: CASSLDSAAGGPF

V: TRBV4-1
CDR3: CASSHTGESSYEQYF

V: TRBV2
CDR3: CASSDLGGGYDQETQYF

V: TRBV7-8
CDR3: CASSLAFRTGGDGYTF

V: TRBV7-9
CDR3: CASSLAAGRETQYF

V: TRBV7-9
CDR3: CASSPVGREQFF

V: TRBV7-9
CDR3: CASRSGGMNTEAFF

V: TRBV6-6
CDR3: CATFQGSQHF

V: TRBV2
CDR3: CASSPRGIPLHF

V: TRBV7-2
CDR3: CASSLWSSSNQPQHF

V: TRBV7-9
CDR3: CASSLGLRGGKETQYF

V: TRBV6-5
CDR3: CASSWTGQTNTEAFF

V: TRBV7-6
CDR3: CASSLGGRGWYNEQFF

V: TRBV6-5
CDR3: CASSYNGQGAYEQYF

V: TRBV6-5
CDR3: CASSYSRQGAGEQYF

V: TRBV5-1
CDR3: CASSLASGGVENEQFF

V: TRBV19
CDR3: CASSMGPNTGELFF

V: TRBV2
CDR3: CASSDRGTGELFF

V: TRBV2
CDR3: CASSVYGSGGAGDEQFF